This T cell receptor beta chain came from a study of OX40 agonist ivuxolimab in advanced cancers. Study information: A history of anti-PD-1, anti-PD-L1 or anti-CTLA-4 therapy was acceptable, and over 30% had some.

The study, taken as a whole, reports: Clones of CD4+ and CD8+ blood T cells grew by week 6 at doses of 0.1 to 3.0 mg/kg.

TCRdb's copy holds only in-frame clones and misses some; the assay was immunoSEQ multiplex PCR. The data contain about 92,000 clones, 91% of them seen just once; the ten biggest clones take up roughly 0.31%. With respect to this clone: Its antigen is as yet unknown.

Blood samples were obtained at baseline, cycle 4 day 1, and cycle 7 day 1. The junction had 9 bases not matched to a gene; V was cut back by 0 bases and J by 0 bases. The CDR3 is 18 amino acids. Germline V CDR1 and CDR2: SGHNT, YYREEE (reference sequence). Source: CD4+ or CD8+ T cells sorted from blood, taken in a trial of the OX40 agonist ivuxolimab. The chain is built from TRBV5-4 and TRBJ2-1; 7 bases match TRBD1. This TCR derives from an adult with an advanced solid tumor such as melanoma, head and neck, liver or kidney cancer. CDR3 amino acids: CASSLDRGLLSSYNEQFF. CDR3 in DNA: TGTGCCAGCAGCTTGGACAGGGGCCTACTGAGCTCCTACAATGAGCAGTTCTTC.